This T cell receptor (beta chain) originates from a study of T-cell memory formation after mild COVID-19. This clonotype appeared a few times. V was shortened by 7 bases and J by 4 bases, with 7 bases between the two germline ends. The germline CDR1 and CDR2 sequences are SNHLY and FYNNEI. This CDR3 contains 11 residues. TCRdb analysed the 5' RACE reads with MiXCR anew, one entry per CDR3 protein. The data contain about 150,000 distinct CDR3 sequences, 25% of them singletons. The sequencing input was PBMCs or a T cell subset sorted from them (not recorded which). J is TRBJ1-2 and V is TRBV2; D uncertain. The TCR sequence derives from an adult woman who had mild COVID-19 (a few samples of this study predate the infection). Cell type and time point are not known. The DNA for the CDR3 is TGTGCCAGCAAGGGCGGCTATGGCTACACCTTC. It codes for CASKGGYGYTF.